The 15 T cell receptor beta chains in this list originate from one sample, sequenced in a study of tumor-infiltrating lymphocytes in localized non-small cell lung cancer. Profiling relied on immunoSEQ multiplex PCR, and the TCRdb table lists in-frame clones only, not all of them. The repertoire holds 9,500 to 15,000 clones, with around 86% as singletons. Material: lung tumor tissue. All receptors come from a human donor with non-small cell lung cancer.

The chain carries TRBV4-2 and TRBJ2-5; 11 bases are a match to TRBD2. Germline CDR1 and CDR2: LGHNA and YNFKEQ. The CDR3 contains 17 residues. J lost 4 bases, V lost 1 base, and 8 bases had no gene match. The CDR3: CASSQVQLAGVGETQYF. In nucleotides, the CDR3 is TGTGCCAGCAGCCAAGTCCAACTAGCGGGAGTAGGAGAGACCCAGTACTTC.

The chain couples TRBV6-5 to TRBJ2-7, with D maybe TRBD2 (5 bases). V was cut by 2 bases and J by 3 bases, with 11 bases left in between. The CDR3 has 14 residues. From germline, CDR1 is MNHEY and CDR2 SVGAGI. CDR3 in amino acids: CASSYRGYGYEQYF. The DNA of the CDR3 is TGTGCCAGCAGTTACCGGGGATACGGCTACGAGCAGTACTTC.

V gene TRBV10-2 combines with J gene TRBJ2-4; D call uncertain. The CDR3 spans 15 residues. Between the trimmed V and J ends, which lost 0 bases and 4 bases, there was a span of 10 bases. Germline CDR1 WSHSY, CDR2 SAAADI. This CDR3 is CASSESTTIKNIQYF. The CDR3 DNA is TGCGCCAGCAGTGAGTCGACAACGATTAAAAACATTCAGTACTTC.

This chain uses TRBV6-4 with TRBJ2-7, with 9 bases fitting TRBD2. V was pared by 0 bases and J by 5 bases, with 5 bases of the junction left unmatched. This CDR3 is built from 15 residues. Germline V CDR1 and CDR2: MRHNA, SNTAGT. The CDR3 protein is CASSDSCGRANEQYF. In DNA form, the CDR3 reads TGTGCCAGCAGTGACTCTTGCGGGAGGGCCAACGAGCAGTACTTC.

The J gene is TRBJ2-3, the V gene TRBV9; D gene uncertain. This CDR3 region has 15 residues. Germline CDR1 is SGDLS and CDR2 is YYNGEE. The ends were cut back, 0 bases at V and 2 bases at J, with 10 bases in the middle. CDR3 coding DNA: TGTGCCAGCAGCGTAGGTTCACAGTACACAGATACGCAGTATTTT. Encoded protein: CASSVGSQYTDTQYF.

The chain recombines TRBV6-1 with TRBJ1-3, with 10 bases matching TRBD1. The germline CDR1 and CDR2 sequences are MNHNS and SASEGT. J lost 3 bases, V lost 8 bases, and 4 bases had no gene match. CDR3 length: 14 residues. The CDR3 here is CASGGTGVGNTIYF. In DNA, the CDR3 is TGTGCCAGCGGGGGGACAGGGGTTGGAAACACCATATATTTT.

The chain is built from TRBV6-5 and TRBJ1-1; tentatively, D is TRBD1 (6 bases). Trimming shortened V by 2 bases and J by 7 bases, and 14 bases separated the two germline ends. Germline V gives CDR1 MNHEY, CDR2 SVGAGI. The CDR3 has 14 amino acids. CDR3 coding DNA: TGTGCCAGCAGTTACGCGCCCGAGACAGGTGAAGCTTTCTTT. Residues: CASSYAPETGEAFF.

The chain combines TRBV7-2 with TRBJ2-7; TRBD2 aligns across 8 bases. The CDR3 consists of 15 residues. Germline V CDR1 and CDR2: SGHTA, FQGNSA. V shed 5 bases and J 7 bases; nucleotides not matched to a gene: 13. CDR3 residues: CASSPSAGTRGEQYF. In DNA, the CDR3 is TGTGCCAGCAGCCCTAGTGCCGGGACTAGAGGTGAGCAGTACTTC. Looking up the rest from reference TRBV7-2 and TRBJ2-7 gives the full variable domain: GAGVSQSPSNKVTEKGKDVELRCDPISGHTALYWYRQSLGQGLEFLIYFQGNSAPDKSGLPSDRFSAERTGGSVSTLTIQRTQQEDSAVYLCASSPSAGTRGEQYFGPGTRLTVT.

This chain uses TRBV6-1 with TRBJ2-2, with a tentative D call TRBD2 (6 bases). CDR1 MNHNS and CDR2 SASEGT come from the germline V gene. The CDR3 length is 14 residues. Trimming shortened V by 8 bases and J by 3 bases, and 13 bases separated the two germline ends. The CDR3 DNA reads TGTGCCAGCTCCCATAGCGGAGACACCGGGGAGCTGTTTTTT. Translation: CASSHSGDTGELFF.

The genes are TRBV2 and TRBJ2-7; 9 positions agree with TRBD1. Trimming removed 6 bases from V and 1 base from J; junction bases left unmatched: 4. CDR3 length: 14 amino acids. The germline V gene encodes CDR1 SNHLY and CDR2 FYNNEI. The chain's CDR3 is CASRAGTGSYEQYF. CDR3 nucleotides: TGTGCCAGCAGAGCCGGGACAGGGTCCTACGAGCAGTACTTC.

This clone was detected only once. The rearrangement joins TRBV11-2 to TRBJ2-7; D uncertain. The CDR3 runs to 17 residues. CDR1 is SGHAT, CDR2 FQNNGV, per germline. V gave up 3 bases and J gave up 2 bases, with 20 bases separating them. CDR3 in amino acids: CASSLTRTRPKAYEQYF. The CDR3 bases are TGTGCCAGCAGCTTGACCCGAACGCGACCGAAAGCCTACGAGCAGTACTTC.

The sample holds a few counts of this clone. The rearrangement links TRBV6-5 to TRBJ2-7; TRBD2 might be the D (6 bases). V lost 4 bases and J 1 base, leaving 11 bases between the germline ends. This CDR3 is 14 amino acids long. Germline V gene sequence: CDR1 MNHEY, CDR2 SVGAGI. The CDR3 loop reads CASSSAGPSYEQYF. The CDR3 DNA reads TGTGCCAGCAGTTCCGCGGGGCCTTCCTACGAGCAGTACTTC.

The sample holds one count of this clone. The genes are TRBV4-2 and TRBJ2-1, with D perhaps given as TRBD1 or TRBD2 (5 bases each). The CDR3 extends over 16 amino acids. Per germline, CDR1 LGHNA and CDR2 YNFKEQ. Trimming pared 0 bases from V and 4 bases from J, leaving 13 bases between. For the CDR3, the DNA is TGTGCCAGCAGCCAAGATGCCGGGGACCCGTACAATGAGCAGTTCTTC. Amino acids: CASSQDAGDPYNEQFF.

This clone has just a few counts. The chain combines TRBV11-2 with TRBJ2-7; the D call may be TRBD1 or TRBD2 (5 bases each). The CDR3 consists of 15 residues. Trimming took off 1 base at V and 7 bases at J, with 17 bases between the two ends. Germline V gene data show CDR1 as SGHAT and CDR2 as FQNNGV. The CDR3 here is CASSLGVGTPREQYF. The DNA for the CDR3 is TGTGCCAGCAGCTTAGGGGTTGGGACGCCTCGGGAGCAGTACTTC.

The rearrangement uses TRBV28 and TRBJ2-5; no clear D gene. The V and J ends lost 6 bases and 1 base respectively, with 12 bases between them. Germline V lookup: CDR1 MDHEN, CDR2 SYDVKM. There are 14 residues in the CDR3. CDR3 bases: TGTGCCAGCAGCTCCACATGGGGCCAAGAGACCCAGTACTTC. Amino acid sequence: CASSSTWGQETQYF.